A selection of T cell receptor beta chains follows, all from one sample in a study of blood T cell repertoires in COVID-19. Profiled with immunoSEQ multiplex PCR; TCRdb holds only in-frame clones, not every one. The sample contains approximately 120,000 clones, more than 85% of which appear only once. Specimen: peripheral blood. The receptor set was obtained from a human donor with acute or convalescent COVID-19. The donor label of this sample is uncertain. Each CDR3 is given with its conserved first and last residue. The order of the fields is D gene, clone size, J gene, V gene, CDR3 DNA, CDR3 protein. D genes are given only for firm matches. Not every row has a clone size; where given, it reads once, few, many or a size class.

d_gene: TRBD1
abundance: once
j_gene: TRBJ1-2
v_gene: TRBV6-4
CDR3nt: TGTGCCAGCAGTCGACAGGGGAACTATGGCTACACCTTC
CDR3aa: CASSRQGNYGYTF

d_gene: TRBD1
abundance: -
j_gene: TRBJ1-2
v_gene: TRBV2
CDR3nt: TGTGCCAGCAGTGAGGACAGGGGGCTCGATGGCTACACCTTC
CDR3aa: CASSEDRGLDGYTF

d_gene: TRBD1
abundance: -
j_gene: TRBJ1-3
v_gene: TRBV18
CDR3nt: TGTGCCAGCTCACCCCGCGGTGGACAGGGATTCTCTGGAAACACCATATATTTT
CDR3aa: CASSPRGGQGFSGNTIYF

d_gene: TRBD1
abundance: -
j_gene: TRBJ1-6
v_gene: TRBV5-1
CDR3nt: TGCGCCAGCAGCCCCAGGACAGGGACTAATTCACCCCTCCACTTT
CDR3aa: CASSPRTGTNSPLHF

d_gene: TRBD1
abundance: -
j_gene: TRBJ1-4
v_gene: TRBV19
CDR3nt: TGTGCCAGTAGTATGGGCCAGGGGGCCGGAAAACTGTTTTTT
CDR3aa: CASSMGQGAGKLFF

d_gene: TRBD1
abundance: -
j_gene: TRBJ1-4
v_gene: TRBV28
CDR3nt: TGTGCCAGCAGTTCACAGGGGTACGGAGCTAATGAAAAACTGTTTTTT
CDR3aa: CASSSQGYGANEKLFF

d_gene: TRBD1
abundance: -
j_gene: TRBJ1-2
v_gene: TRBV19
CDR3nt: TGTGCCAGTAGTGAACCGGGACAGGGGGCTCGTGCCTTC
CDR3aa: CASSEPGQGARAF

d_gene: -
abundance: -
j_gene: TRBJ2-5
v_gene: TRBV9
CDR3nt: TGTGCCAGCAGCGTAGGTAGTAGCGGCCAAGAGACCCAGTACTTC
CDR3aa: CASSVGSSGQETQYF

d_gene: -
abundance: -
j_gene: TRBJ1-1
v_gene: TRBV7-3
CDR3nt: TGTGCCAGCAGCCCCCAGGGAATGAGAACTGAAGCTTTCTTT
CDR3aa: CASSPQGMRTEAFF

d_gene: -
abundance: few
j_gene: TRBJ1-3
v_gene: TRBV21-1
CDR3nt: TGTGCCAGCAGCAATTACCGGCCACCGGGGAACACCATATATTTT
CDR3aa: CASSNYRPPGNTIYF

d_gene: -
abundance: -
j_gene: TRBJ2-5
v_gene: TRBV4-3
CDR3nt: TGCGCCAGCAGCCAAGATTATCTGGGACTGGAGACCCAGTACTTC
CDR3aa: CASSQDYLGLETQYF

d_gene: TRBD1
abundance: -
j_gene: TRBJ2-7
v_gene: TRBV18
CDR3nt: TGTGCCAGCTCACGGGACAGGGGTGACGAGCAGTACTTC
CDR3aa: CASSRDRGDEQYF

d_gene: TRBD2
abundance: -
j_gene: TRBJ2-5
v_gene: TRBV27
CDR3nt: TGTGCCAGCGGAAAGCGGGGGGAAGAGACCCAGTACTTC
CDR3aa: CASGKRGEETQYF

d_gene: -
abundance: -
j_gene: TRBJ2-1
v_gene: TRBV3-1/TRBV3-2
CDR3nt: TGTGCCAGCAAGTTTGGGGGGAGTAGCAATGAGCAGTTCTTC
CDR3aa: CASKFGGSSNEQFF

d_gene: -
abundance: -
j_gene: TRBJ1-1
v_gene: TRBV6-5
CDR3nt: TGTGCCAGCAGTACCCATCGGGAAATGAACACTGAAGCTTTCTTT
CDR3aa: CASSTHREMNTEAFF

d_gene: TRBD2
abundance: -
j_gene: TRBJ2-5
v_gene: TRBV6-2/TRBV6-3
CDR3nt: TGTGCCAGCAGTTCCTTAGCGGGAGGGCCTCGAGAGACCCAGTACTTC
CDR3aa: CASSSLAGGPRETQYF

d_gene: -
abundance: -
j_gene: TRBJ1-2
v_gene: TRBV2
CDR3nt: TGTGCCAGCAGAGACCCGGGACACAACTATGGCTACACCTTC
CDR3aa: CASRDPGHNYGYTF

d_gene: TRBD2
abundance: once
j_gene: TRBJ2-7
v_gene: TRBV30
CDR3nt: TGTGCCTGGAGTGGGGTAGCGGGGGTTGAGCAGTACTTC
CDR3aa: CAWSGVAGVEQYF

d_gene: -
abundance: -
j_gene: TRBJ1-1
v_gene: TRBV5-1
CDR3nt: TGCGCCAGCAGCATCGGACAGACGCCAAACACTGAAGCTTTCTTT
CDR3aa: CASSIGQTPNTEAFF

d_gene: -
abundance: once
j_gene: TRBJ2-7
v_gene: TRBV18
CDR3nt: TGTGCCCCTATAAAGTACGAGCAGTACTTC
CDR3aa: CAPIKYEQYF

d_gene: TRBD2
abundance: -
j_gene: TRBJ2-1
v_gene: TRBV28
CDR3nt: TGTGCCAGCACTTTTGGATCTAGCGGCTACAATGAGCAGTTCTTC
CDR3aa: CASTFGSSGYNEQFF

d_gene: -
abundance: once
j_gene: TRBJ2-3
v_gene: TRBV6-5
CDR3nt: TGTGCCAGCAGTTACGTTAGAGCAGATACGCAGTATTTT
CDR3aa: CASSYVRADTQYF

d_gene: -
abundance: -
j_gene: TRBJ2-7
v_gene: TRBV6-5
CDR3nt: TGTGCCAGCAATCCCAGGGGCCTCGTCGAGCAGTACTTC
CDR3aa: CASNPRGLVEQYF

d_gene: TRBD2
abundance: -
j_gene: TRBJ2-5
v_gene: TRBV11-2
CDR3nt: TGTGCCAGCAGCTTGAACGTGGCTAGCGGAGCCCGGGAGACCCAGTACTTC
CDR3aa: CASSLNVASGARETQYF

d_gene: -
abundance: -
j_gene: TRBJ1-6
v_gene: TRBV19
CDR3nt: TGTGCCAGTAGTATCCGCGCCGACAGCTCCTATAATTCACCCCTCCACTTT
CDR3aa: CASSIRADSSYNSPLHF

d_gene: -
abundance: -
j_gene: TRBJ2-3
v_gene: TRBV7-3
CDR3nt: TGTGCCAGCAGCTTTTTCCTCCCGTCCACAGATACGCAGTATTTT
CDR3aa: CASSFFLPSTDTQYF

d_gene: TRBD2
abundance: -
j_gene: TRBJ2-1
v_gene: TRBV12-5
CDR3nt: TGTGCTAGTGCTAGCGGGAGATACAATGAGCAGTTCTTC
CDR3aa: CASASGRYNEQFF